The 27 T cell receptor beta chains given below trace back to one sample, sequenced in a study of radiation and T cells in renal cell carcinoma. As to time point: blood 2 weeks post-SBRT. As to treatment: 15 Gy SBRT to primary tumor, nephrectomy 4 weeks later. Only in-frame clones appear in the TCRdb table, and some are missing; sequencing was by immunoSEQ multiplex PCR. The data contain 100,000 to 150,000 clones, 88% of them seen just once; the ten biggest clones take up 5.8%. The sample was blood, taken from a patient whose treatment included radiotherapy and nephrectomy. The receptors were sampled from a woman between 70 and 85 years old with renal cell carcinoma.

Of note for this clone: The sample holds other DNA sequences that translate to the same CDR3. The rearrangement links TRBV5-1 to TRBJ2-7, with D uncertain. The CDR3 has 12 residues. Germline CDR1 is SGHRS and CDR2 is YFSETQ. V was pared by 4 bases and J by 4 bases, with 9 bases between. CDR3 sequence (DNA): TGCGCCAGCAGCCCCGACAATTACGAGCAGTACTTC. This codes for CASSPDNYEQYF.

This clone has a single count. The CDR3 here is CASYHRDRGQADTQYF. CDR3 bases: TGCGCCAGCTACCATAGGGACAGGGGGCAGGCAGATACGCAGTATTTT. The gene calls are TRBV23-1 and TRBJ2-3, with TRBD1 matching 12 bases. TRBV23-1 is treated as an ORF (open reading frame) with a function not yet certain. This CDR3 contains 16 residues. V was pared by 8 bases and J by 4 bases, with 10 bases of the junction left unmatched.

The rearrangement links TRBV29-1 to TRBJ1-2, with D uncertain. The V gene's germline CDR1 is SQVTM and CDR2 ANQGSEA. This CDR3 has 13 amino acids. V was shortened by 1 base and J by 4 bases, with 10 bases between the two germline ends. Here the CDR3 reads CSVEVKEGYGYTF. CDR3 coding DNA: TGCAGCGTTGAAGTGAAGGAGGGCTATGGCTACACCTTC.

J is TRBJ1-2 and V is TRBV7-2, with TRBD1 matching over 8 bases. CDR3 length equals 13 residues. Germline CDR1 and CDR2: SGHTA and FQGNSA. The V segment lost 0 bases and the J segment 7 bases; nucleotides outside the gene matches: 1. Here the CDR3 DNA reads TGTGCCAGCAGCTTAGCCCAGGGGGCTGGCTACACCTTC. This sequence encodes CASSLAQGAGYTF.

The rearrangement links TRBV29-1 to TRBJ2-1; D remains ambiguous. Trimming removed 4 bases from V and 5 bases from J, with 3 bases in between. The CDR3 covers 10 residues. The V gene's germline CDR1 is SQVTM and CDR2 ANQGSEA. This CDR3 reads CSVAHNEQFF. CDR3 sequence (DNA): TGCAGCGTTGCCCACAATGAGCAGTTCTTC.

The CDR3 DNA sequence: TGTGCCTGGAGTGTAGGGCAGTTTCATGGCTACACCTTC. Protein product: CAWSVGQFHGYTF. The chain employs TRBV30 and TRBJ1-2; D gene ambiguous. Between the trimmed V and J ends, which lost 0 bases and 6 bases, there was a span of 11 bases. CDR1 and CDR2 from the germline V gene are GTSNPN and SVGIG (reference sequence). The CDR3 runs 13 residues.

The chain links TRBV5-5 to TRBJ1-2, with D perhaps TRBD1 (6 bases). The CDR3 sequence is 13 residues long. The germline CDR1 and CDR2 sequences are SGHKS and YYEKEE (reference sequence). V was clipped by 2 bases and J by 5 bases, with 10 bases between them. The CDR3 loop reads CASSFPDSYGYTF. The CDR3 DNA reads TGTGCCAGCAGCTTCCCGGACAGTTATGGCTACACCTTC.

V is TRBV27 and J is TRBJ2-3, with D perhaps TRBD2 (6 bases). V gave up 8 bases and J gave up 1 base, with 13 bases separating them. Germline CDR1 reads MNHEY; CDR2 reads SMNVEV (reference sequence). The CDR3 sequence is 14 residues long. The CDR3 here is CASSPVAGTDTQYF. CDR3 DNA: TGTGCCAGCTCTCCGGTAGCGGGCACAGATACGCAGTATTTT.

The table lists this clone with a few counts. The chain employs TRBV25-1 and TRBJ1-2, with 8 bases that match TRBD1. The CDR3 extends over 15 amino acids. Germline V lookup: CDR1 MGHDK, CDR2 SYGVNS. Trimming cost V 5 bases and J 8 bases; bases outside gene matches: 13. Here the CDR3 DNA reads TGTGCCAGCAGTTTCGATGAACAGGGGGTGAGCGGCTACACCTTC. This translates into CASSFDEQGVSGYTF.

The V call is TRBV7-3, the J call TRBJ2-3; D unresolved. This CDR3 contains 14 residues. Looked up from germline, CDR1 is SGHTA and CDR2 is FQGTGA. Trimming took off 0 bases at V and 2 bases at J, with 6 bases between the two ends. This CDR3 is CASSLTPYTDTQYF. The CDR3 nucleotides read TGTGCCAGCAGCTTAACGCCATACACAGATACGCAGTATTTT.

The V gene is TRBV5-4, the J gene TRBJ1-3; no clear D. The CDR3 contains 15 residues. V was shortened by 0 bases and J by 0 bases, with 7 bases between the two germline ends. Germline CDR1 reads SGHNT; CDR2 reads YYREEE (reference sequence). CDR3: CASSLDGSSGNTIYF. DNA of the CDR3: TGTGCCAGCAGCTTGGACGGTAGCTCTGGAAACACCATATATTTT. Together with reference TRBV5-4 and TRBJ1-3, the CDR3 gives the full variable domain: ETGVTQSPTHLIKTRGQQVTLRCSSQSGHNTVSWYQQALGQGPQFIFQYYREEENGRGNFPPRFSGLQFPNYSSELNVNALELDDSALYLCASSLDGSSGNTIYFGEGSWLTVV.

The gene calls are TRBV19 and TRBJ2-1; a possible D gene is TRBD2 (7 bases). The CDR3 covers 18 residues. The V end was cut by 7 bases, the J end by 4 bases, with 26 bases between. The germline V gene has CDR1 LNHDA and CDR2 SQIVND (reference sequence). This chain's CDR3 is CASMGGQPTTLRYNEQFF. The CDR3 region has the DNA TGTGCCAGTATGGGGGGGCAGCCCACAACACTGAGATACAATGAGCAGTTCTTC. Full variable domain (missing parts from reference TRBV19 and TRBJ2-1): DGGITQSPKYLFRKEGQNVTLSCEQNLNHDAMYWYRQDPGQGLRLIYYSQIVNDFQKGDIAEGYSVSREKKESFPLTVTSAQKNPTAFYLCASMGGQPTTLRYNEQFFGPGTRLTVL.

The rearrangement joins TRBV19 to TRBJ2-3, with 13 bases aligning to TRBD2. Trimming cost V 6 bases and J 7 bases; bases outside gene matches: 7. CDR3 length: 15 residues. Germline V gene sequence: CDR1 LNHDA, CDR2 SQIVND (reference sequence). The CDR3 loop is CASSPLAGGPNTQYF. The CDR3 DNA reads TGTGCCAGTAGCCCACTAGCGGGGGGGCCAAATACGCAGTATTTT.

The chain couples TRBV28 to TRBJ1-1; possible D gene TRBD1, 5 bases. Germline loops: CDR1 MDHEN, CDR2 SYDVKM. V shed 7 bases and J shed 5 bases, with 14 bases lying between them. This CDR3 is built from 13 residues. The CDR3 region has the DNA TGTGCCAGCATCGGCAGGGAAGGTACTGAAGCTTTCTTT. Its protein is CASIGREGTEAFF.

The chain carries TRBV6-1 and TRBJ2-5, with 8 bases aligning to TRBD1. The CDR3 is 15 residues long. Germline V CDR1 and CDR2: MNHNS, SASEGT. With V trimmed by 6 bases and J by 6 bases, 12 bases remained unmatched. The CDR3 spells CASRAKTGVPKTQYF. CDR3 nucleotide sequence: TGTGCCAGCAGAGCTAAGACAGGGGTCCCCAAGACCCAGTACTTC.

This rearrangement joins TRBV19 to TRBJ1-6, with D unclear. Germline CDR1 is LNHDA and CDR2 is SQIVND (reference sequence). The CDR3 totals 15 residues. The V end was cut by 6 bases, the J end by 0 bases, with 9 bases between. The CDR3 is CASSDASSYNSPLHF. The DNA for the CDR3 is TGTGCCAGTAGCGACGCGAGCTCCTATAATTCACCCCTCCACTTT.

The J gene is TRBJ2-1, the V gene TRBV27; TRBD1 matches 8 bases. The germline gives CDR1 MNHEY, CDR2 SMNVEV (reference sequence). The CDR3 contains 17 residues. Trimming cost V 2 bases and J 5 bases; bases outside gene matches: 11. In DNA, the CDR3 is TGTGCCAGCAGTTTAATTCGCCGACAGGGGACGGACAATGAGCAGTTCTTC. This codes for CASSLIRRQGTDNEQFF.

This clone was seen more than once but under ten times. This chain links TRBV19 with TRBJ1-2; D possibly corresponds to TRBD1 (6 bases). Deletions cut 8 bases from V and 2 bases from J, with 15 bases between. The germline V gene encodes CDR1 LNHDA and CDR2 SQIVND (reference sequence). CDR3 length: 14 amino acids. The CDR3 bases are TGTGCCAGTGGCCCGGACAGCCTAAACTATGGCTACACCTTC. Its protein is CASGPDSLNYGYTF.

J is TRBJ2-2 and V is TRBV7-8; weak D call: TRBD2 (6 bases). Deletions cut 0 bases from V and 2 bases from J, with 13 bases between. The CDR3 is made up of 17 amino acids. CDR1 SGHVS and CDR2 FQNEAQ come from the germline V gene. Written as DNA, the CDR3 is TGTGCCAGCAGCTTAGCGAATGGGGGACTCAACACCGGGGAGCTGTTTTTT. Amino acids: CASSLANGGLNTGELFF.

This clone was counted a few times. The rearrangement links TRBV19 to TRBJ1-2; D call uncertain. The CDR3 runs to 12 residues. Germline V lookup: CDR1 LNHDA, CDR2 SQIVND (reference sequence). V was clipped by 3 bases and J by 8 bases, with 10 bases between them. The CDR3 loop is CASSIDPTGYTF. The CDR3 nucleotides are TGTGCCAGTAGTATTGACCCAACGGGCTACACCTTC.

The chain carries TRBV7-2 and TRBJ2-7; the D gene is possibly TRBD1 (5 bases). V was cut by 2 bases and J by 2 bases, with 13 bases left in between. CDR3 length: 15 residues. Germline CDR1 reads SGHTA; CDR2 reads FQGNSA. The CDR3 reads CASSLQGSGTYEQYF. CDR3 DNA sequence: TGTGCCAGCAGCTTACAGGGCTCAGGGACCTACGAGCAGTACTTC. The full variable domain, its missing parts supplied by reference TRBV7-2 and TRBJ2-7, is GAGVSQSPSNKVTEKGKDVELRCDPISGHTALYWYRQSLGQGLEFLIYFQGNSAPDKSGLPSDRFSAERTGGSVSTLTIQRTQQEDSAVYLCASSLQGSGTYEQYFGPGTRLTVT.

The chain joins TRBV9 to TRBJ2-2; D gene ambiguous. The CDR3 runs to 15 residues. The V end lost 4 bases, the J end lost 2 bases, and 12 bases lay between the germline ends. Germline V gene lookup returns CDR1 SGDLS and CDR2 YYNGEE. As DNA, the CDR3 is TGTGCCAGCAGCCCTAGTGACGAAAACACCGGGGAGCTGTTTTTT. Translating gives CASSPSDENTGELFF.

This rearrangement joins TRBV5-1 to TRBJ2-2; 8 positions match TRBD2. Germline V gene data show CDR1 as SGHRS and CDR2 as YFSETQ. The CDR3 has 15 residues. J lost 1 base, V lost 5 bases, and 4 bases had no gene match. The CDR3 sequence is CASRSGLGNTGELFF. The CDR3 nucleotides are TGCGCCAGCAGATCGGGACTAGGGAACACCGGGGAGCTGTTTTTT.

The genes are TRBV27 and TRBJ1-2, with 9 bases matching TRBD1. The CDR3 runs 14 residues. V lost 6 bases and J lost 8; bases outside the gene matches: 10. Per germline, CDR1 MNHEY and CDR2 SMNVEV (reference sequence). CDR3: CASRKEQGARGYTF. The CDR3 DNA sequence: TGTGCCAGCAGAAAAGAACAGGGGGCTCGGGGCTACACCTTC.

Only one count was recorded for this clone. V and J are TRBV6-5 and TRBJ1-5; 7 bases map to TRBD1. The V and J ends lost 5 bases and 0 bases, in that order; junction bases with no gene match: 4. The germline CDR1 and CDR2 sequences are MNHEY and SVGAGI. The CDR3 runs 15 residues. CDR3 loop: CASSRGQVSNQPQHF. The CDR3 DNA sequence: TGTGCCAGCAGTAGAGGACAGGTTAGCAATCAGCCCCAGCATTTT.

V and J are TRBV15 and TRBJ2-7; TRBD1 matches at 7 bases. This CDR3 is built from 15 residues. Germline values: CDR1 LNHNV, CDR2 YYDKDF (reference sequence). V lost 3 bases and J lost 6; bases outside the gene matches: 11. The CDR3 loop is CATSRVRQGRAEQYF. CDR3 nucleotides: TGTGCCACCAGCAGGGTTCGACAGGGTAGAGCCGAGCAGTACTTC.

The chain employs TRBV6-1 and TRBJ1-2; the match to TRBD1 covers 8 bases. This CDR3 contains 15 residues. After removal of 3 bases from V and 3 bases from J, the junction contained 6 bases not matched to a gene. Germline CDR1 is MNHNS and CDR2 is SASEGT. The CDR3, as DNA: TGTGCCAGCAGTGACACAGGGGGGACGGACTATGGCTACACCTTC. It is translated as CASSDTGGTDYGYTF.